This T cell receptor beta chain emerged from a study of shared clonotypes between healthy human individuals. The assay was immunoSEQ multiplex PCR, and TCRdb's table has in-frame clones only and misses some. The table shows under 200,000 clones, with 85% to 95% occurring only once. The germline CDR1 and CDR2 sequences are SNHLY and FYNNEI. V lost 6 bases and J lost 4, with 10 bases in between. The CDR3 sequence is 13 residues long. There are a few counts of this clone. This receptor was taken from a woman aged 25 to 45 in good health. V gene TRBV2 combines with J gene TRBJ1-5; D uncertain. Sequencing used naive CD4+ T cells sorted from blood. Subset of the sample: CD45RA+ positively selected. Here the CDR3 reads CASRTLQNQPQHF. The CDR3 DNA reads as TGTGCCAGCAGGACTTTACAGAATCAGCCCCAGCATTTT.